The rows below give T cell receptor beta chains drawn from one sample of a study of blood T cell repertoires in COVID-19. The repertoire was sequenced with immunoSEQ multiplex PCR; TCRdb's copy has only in-frame clones and lacks some. The table lists roughly 100,000 clones, about 86% of them singletons. Sequencing was carried out using peripheral blood. The receptors derive from a human donor in a cohort sampled during active COVID-19. Each CDR3 is given with its conserved first and last residue. A D gene is named only where the DNA matches it firmly. Clone size is shown for a subset of rows, as once, few, many or a class of expanded clone.

cdr3_aa: CASSLSPDRAGTEAFF; cdr3_nt: TGTGCCAGCAGTTTATCCCCGGACAGGGCGGGCACTGAAGCTTTCTTT; cdr3_length: 16; v_call: TRBV27; clone_size: -; d_call: TRBD1; j_call: TRBJ1-1
cdr3_aa: CASGRLSGNTIYF; cdr3_nt: TGTGCCAGCGGCCGACTCTCTGGAAACACCATATATTTT; cdr3_length: 13; v_call: TRBV6-5; clone_size: -; d_call: -; j_call: TRBJ1-3
cdr3_aa: CASSQVGNAVNSPLHF; cdr3_nt: TGTGCCAGCAGCCAAGTCGGGAACGCTGTGAATTCACCCCTCCACTTT; cdr3_length: 16; v_call: TRBV14; clone_size: -; d_call: -; j_call: TRBJ1-6
cdr3_aa: CASSSRTSGSYNEQFF; cdr3_nt: TGTGCCAGCAGTTCACGGACTAGCGGGTCCTACAATGAGCAGTTCTTC; cdr3_length: 16; v_call: TRBV28; clone_size: -; d_call: TRBD2; j_call: TRBJ2-1
cdr3_aa: CASFRARQETQYF; cdr3_nt: TGTGCCAGCTTCAGGGCACGGCAAGAGACCCAGTACTTC; cdr3_length: 13; v_call: TRBV18; clone_size: -; d_call: -; j_call: TRBJ2-5
cdr3_aa: CASSSVAGPQHF; cdr3_nt: TGTGCCAGCAGTTCCGTGGCGGGGCCCCAGCATTTT; cdr3_length: 12; v_call: TRBV6-5; clone_size: few; d_call: -; j_call: TRBJ1-5
cdr3_aa: CAWRGPSGDQPQHF; cdr3_nt: TGTGCCTGGAGGGGTCCTAGCGGGGATCAGCCCCAGCATTTT; cdr3_length: 14; v_call: TRBV30; clone_size: few; d_call: -; j_call: TRBJ1-5
cdr3_aa: CATSLYGGARYEQYF; cdr3_nt: TGTGCCACCAGCTTATACGGGGGGGCGCGCTACGAGCAGTACTTC; cdr3_length: 15; v_call: TRBV15; clone_size: -; d_call: TRBD2; j_call: TRBJ2-7
cdr3_aa: CASSLERLAQYNEQFF; cdr3_nt: TGTGCCAGCAGCTTGGAGCGGCTAGCGCAGTACAATGAGCAGTTCTTC; cdr3_length: 16; v_call: TRBV5-4; clone_size: -; d_call: -; j_call: TRBJ2-1
cdr3_aa: CATSERSLGPQHF; cdr3_nt: TGTGCCACCAGTGAGCGAAGCCTAGGGCCCCAGCATTTT; cdr3_length: 13; v_call: TRBV24-1; clone_size: few; d_call: -; j_call: TRBJ1-5
cdr3_aa: CASSVATMNEQFF; cdr3_nt: TGTGCCAGCAGCGTAGCTACGATGAATGAGCAGTTCTTC; cdr3_length: 13; v_call: TRBV9; clone_size: once; d_call: -; j_call: TRBJ2-1
cdr3_aa: CASSYSYDRVYGYTF; cdr3_nt: TGTGCCAGCAGTTACTCGTACGACAGGGTCTATGGCTACACCTTC; cdr3_length: 15; v_call: TRBV6-5; clone_size: -; d_call: TRBD1; j_call: TRBJ1-2
cdr3_aa: CAWSPRGIVKLFF; cdr3_nt: TGTGCCTGGAGCCCCCGAGGGATAGTAAAACTGTTTTTT; cdr3_length: 13; v_call: TRBV30; clone_size: -; d_call: -; j_call: TRBJ1-4
cdr3_aa: CASSLVPPVRYNEQFF; cdr3_nt: TGTGCCAGCAGCTTAGTTCCGCCGGTCCGATACAATGAGCAGTTCTTC; cdr3_length: 16; v_call: TRBV7-9; clone_size: -; d_call: -; j_call: TRBJ2-1
cdr3_aa: CASSPPGWSTQYF; cdr3_nt: TGTGCCAGCTCACCACCGGGCTGGTCAACCCAGTACTTC; cdr3_length: 13; v_call: TRBV18; clone_size: -; d_call: -; j_call: TRBJ2-5
cdr3_aa: CSVDKGLGTEAFF; cdr3_nt: TGCAGCGTTGATAAGGGGTTGGGCACTGAAGCTTTCTTT; cdr3_length: 13; v_call: TRBV29-1; clone_size: -; d_call: -; j_call: TRBJ1-1
cdr3_aa: CASSQAVQGKNIQYF; cdr3_nt: TGCGCCAGCAGCCAAGCGGTACAGGGAAAAAACATTCAGTACTTC; cdr3_length: 15; v_call: TRBV4-1; clone_size: once; d_call: -; j_call: TRBJ2-4
cdr3_aa: CASSLWTGAPTDTQYF; cdr3_nt: TGTGCCAGCAGCCTCTGGACAGGGGCCCCCACAGATACGCAGTATTTT; cdr3_length: 16; v_call: TRBV3-1/TRBV3-2; clone_size: -; d_call: TRBD1; j_call: TRBJ2-3
cdr3_aa: CSGDREAYNEQFF; cdr3_nt: TGCAGCGGAGACAGGGAGGCGTACAATGAGCAGTTCTTC; cdr3_length: 13; v_call: TRBV29-1; clone_size: -; d_call: -; j_call: TRBJ2-1
cdr3_aa: CASRRGTYNYGYTF; cdr3_nt: TGTGCCAGCCGGCGGGGGACCTATAACTATGGCTACACCTTC; cdr3_length: 14; v_call: TRBV6-5; clone_size: -; d_call: -; j_call: TRBJ1-2
cdr3_aa: CASSLLAAYNEQFF; cdr3_nt: TGTGCCAGCAGTTTACTAGCGGCTTACAATGAGCAGTTCTTC; cdr3_length: 14; v_call: TRBV28; clone_size: -; d_call: TRBD2; j_call: TRBJ2-1
cdr3_aa: CASSPGTSGYYEQYF; cdr3_nt: TGTGCCAGCAGCCCGGGGACTAGCGGTTACTACGAGCAGTACTTC; cdr3_length: 15; v_call: TRBV7-2; clone_size: -; d_call: TRBD2; j_call: TRBJ2-7
cdr3_aa: CASKGGVEAFF; cdr3_nt: TGTGCCAGCAAGGGCGGGGTTGAAGCTTTCTTT; cdr3_length: 11; v_call: TRBV3-1/TRBV3-2; clone_size: -; d_call: -; j_call: TRBJ1-1
cdr3_aa: CASSPGLNSGNTIYF; cdr3_nt: TGTGCCAGCAGCCCGGGACTGAACTCTGGAAACACCATATATTTT; cdr3_length: 15; v_call: TRBV3-1/TRBV3-2; clone_size: -; d_call: -; j_call: TRBJ1-3
cdr3_aa: CASTKIAGGRVEQFF; cdr3_nt: TGTGCCAGCACCAAAATAGCGGGAGGGCGCGTTGAGCAGTTCTTC; cdr3_length: 15; v_call: TRBV11-2; clone_size: few; d_call: TRBD2; j_call: TRBJ2-1
cdr3_aa: CASSFYQGAVQPQHF; cdr3_nt: TGTGCCAGCAGTTTCTATCAGGGGGCGGTTCAGCCCCAGCATTTT; cdr3_length: 15; v_call: TRBV28; clone_size: once; d_call: TRBD1; j_call: TRBJ1-5
cdr3_aa: CASSLRAGGRYEQYF; cdr3_nt: TGTGCCAGCAGCTTGAGGGCAGGGGGTAGGTACGAGCAGTACTTC; cdr3_length: 15; v_call: TRBV5-4; clone_size: -; d_call: TRBD1; j_call: TRBJ2-7
cdr3_aa: CASSLGQGNTEAFF; cdr3_nt: TGTGCCAGCAGCCTCGGACAGGGGAACACTGAAGCTTTCTTT; cdr3_length: 14; v_call: TRBV3-1/TRBV3-2; clone_size: -; d_call: TRBD1; j_call: TRBJ1-1
cdr3_aa: CASSHRGTGELFF; cdr3_nt: TGCGCCAGCAGCCACCGAGGCACCGGGGAGCTGTTTTTT; cdr3_length: 13; v_call: TRBV4-3; clone_size: -; d_call: -; j_call: TRBJ2-2
cdr3_aa: CSVTGTVSYNEQFF; cdr3_nt: TGCAGCGTTACCGGGACAGTCTCCTACAATGAGCAGTTCTTC; cdr3_length: 14; v_call: TRBV29-1; clone_size: -; d_call: TRBD1; j_call: TRBJ2-1
cdr3_aa: CASSSQQAGSYNEQFF; cdr3_nt: TGTGCCAGCAGCTCCCAACAAGCGGGGTCTTACAATGAGCAGTTCTTC; cdr3_length: 16; v_call: TRBV6-2/TRBV6-3; clone_size: -; d_call: TRBD2; j_call: TRBJ2-1
cdr3_aa: CASSLVGAHTEAFF; cdr3_nt: TGCGCCAGCAGCTTGGTGGGGGCGCACACTGAAGCTTTCTTT; cdr3_length: 14; v_call: TRBV5-1; clone_size: -; d_call: -; j_call: TRBJ1-1
cdr3_aa: CAIGTSVQETQYF; cdr3_nt: TGTGCCATCGGGACTAGCGTTCAAGAGACCCAGTACTTC; cdr3_length: 13; v_call: TRBV10-3; clone_size: -; d_call: TRBD2; j_call: TRBJ2-5
cdr3_aa: CAGFRTGQDTQYF; cdr3_nt: TGTGCCGGATTTCGGACAGGGCAAGATACGCAGTATTTT; cdr3_length: 13; v_call: TRBV7-9; clone_size: -; d_call: TRBD1; j_call: TRBJ2-3
cdr3_aa: CASSEDPSGTARSSYNSPLHF; cdr3_nt: TGTGCCAGCAGTGAAGACCCCTCCGGGACAGCGAGGAGCTCCTATAATTCACCCCTCCACTTT; cdr3_length: 21; v_call: TRBV2; clone_size: once; d_call: TRBD1; j_call: TRBJ1-6
cdr3_aa: CASSETSYEQYF; cdr3_nt: TGCGCCAGCAGTGAGACTTCCTACGAGCAGTACTTC; cdr3_length: 12; v_call: TRBV10-2; clone_size: -; d_call: -; j_call: TRBJ2-7
cdr3_aa: CAIRRENTEAFF; cdr3_nt: TGTGCCATCCGCCGGGAGAACACTGAAGCTTTCTTT; cdr3_length: 12; v_call: TRBV10-3; clone_size: -; d_call: -; j_call: TRBJ1-1
cdr3_aa: CASSPGSGRGTDTQYF; cdr3_nt: TGTGCCAGCAGCCCGGGGAGCGGCCGAGGCACAGATACGCAGTATTTT; cdr3_length: 16; v_call: TRBV7-7; clone_size: few; d_call: -; j_call: TRBJ2-3
cdr3_aa: CASSSTRDSLAGTQYF; cdr3_nt: TGTGCCAGTAGTTCAACAAGGGACTCTCTTGCGGGTACGCAGTATTTT; cdr3_length: 16; v_call: TRBV19; clone_size: -; d_call: -; j_call: TRBJ2-3
cdr3_aa: CAIALESSNQPQHF; cdr3_nt: TGTGCCATAGCCCTGGAGAGTAGCAATCAGCCCCAGCATTTT; cdr3_length: 14; v_call: TRBV10-3; clone_size: -; d_call: -; j_call: TRBJ1-5
cdr3_aa: CASRLTANGYTF; cdr3_nt: TGTGCCAGCAGACTGACAGCAAATGGCTACACCTTC; cdr3_length: 12; v_call: TRBV28; clone_size: -; d_call: -; j_call: TRBJ1-2
cdr3_aa: CASSTGGRSYEQYF; cdr3_nt: TGTGCCAGCAGCACAGGGGGCCGAAGCTACGAGCAGTACTTC; cdr3_length: 14; v_call: TRBV6-5; clone_size: -; d_call: TRBD1; j_call: TRBJ2-7
cdr3_aa: CATSDPGLAGRTDTQYF; cdr3_nt: TGTGCCACCAGTGACCCGGGACTAGCGGGACGCACAGATACGCAGTATTTT; cdr3_length: 17; v_call: TRBV24-1; clone_size: -; d_call: TRBD2; j_call: TRBJ2-3
cdr3_aa: CASSPGQGASGYTF; cdr3_nt: TGCGCCAGCAGCCCAGGACAGGGGGCGTCAGGCTACACCTTC; cdr3_length: 14; v_call: TRBV5-1; clone_size: -; d_call: TRBD1; j_call: TRBJ1-2
cdr3_aa: CASSVWGQGSYEQYF; cdr3_nt: TGTGCCAGCAGCGTATGGGGACAGGGTTCCTACGAGCAGTACTTC; cdr3_length: 15; v_call: TRBV6-6; clone_size: -; d_call: TRBD1; j_call: TRBJ2-7
cdr3_aa: CASSIRQGPYNEQFF; cdr3_nt: TGTGCCAGCAGCATCAGACAGGGGCCCTACAATGAGCAGTTCTTC; cdr3_length: 15; v_call: TRBV7-2; clone_size: -; d_call: TRBD1; j_call: TRBJ2-1
cdr3_aa: CAWSVGETQYF; cdr3_nt: TGTGCCTGGAGTGTCGGGGAGACCCAGTACTTC; cdr3_length: 11; v_call: TRBV30; clone_size: -; d_call: -; j_call: TRBJ2-5
cdr3_aa: CASSQKLAGGTDTQYF; cdr3_nt: TGTGCCAGCAGCCAGAAACTAGCGGGAGGAACAGATACGCAGTATTTT; cdr3_length: 16; v_call: TRBV4-2; clone_size: -; d_call: TRBD2; j_call: TRBJ2-3
cdr3_aa: CASSEDSYQPQHF; cdr3_nt: TGTGCCAGCAGTGAAGACAGTTATCAGCCCCAGCATTTT; cdr3_length: 13; v_call: TRBV6-1; clone_size: -; d_call: -; j_call: TRBJ1-5
cdr3_aa: CATSRRAGVETQYF; cdr3_nt: TGTGCCACCAGCAGGAGGGCGGGGGTGGAGACCCAGTACTTC; cdr3_length: 14; v_call: TRBV15; clone_size: -; d_call: TRBD2; j_call: TRBJ2-5
cdr3_aa: CASSPPGRETQYF; cdr3_nt: TGTGCCAGCAGTCCGCCAGGGCGCGAGACCCAGTACTTC; cdr3_length: 13; v_call: TRBV12-3/TRBV12-4; clone_size: -; d_call: -; j_call: TRBJ2-5
cdr3_aa: CASSVRHSGANVLTF; cdr3_nt: TGTGCCAGCAGTGTGAGGCACTCTGGGGCCAACGTCCTGACTTTC; cdr3_length: 15; v_call: TRBV2; clone_size: -; d_call: -; j_call: TRBJ2-6
cdr3_aa: CASSGTGTDTQYF; cdr3_nt: TGTGCCAGCAGTGGGACTGGCACAGATACGCAGTATTTT; cdr3_length: 13; v_call: TRBV2; clone_size: -; d_call: -; j_call: TRBJ2-3
cdr3_aa: CASSPWVAGGLDTQYF; cdr3_nt: TGTGCCAGCAGCCCCTGGGTAGCGGGGGGTTTAGATACGCAGTATTTT; cdr3_length: 16; v_call: TRBV3-1/TRBV3-2; clone_size: -; d_call: TRBD2; j_call: TRBJ2-3
cdr3_aa: CASRVGQGPYEQYF; cdr3_nt: TGTGCCAGCAGAGTAGGACAGGGGCCCTACGAGCAGTACTTC; cdr3_length: 14; v_call: TRBV6-4; clone_size: -; d_call: TRBD1; j_call: TRBJ2-7
cdr3_aa: CASSQRTGFGPLFF; cdr3_nt: TGTGCCAGCAGCCAAAGGACAGGGTTTGGGCCCCTGTTTTTT; cdr3_length: 14; v_call: TRBV14; clone_size: -; d_call: TRBD1; j_call: TRBJ1-4
cdr3_aa: CASSHYSPRTDTQYF; cdr3_nt: TGTGCCAGCAGCCACTACTCCCCTCGCACAGATACGCAGTATTTT; cdr3_length: 15; v_call: TRBV21-1; clone_size: -; d_call: -; j_call: TRBJ2-3
cdr3_aa: CASSLPPPDRVWDQPQHF; cdr3_nt: TGTGCCAGCAGTTTACCCCCCCCGGACAGGGTATGGGATCAGCCCCAGCATTTT; cdr3_length: 18; v_call: TRBV28; clone_size: -; d_call: TRBD1; j_call: TRBJ1-5
cdr3_aa: CASTPQGDRGLGYGYTF; cdr3_nt: TGTGCCAGTACCCCCCAGGGCGACAGGGGATTGGGCTATGGCTACACCTTC; cdr3_length: 17; v_call: TRBV19; clone_size: -; d_call: TRBD1; j_call: TRBJ1-2
cdr3_aa: CATSRGAGENIQYF; cdr3_nt: TGTGCCACCAGCAGAGGGGCAGGTGAAAACATTCAGTACTTC; cdr3_length: 14; v_call: TRBV15; clone_size: -; d_call: -; j_call: TRBJ2-4